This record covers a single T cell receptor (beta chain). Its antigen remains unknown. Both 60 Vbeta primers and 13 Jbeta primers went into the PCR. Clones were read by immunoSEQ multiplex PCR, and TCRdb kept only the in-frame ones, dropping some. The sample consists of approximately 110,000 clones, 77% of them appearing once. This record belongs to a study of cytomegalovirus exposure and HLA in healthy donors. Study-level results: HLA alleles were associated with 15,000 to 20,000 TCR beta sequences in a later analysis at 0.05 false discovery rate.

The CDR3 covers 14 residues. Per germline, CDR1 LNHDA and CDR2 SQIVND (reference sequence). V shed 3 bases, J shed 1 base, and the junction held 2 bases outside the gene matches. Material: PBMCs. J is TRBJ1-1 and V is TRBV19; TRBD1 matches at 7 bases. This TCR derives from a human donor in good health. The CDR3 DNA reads TGTGCCAGTAGTATCAAGGGGGCGAACACTGAAGCTTTCTTT. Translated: CASSIKGANTEAFF.